The clone carrying this T cell receptor beta chain was detected many times. Its target is unknown. The CDR3 ends on some other residue instead of the conserved phenylalanine or tryptophan, so this is likely a read error. This specimen belongs to a study of T cells in Graves' hyperthyroidism and ophthalmopathy. General study findings and limits: A model of 13 V-J pairs discriminated ophthalmopathy from stable hyperthyroidism.

The CDR3 is 14 residues long. The V gene end was trimmed by 6 bases and the J gene end by 0 bases; junction bases not matched to a gene: 4. CDR1 and CDR2 from the germline V gene are SNHLY and FYNNEI. Amplified TCR beta CDR3 regions derived from RNA transcripts. A first-round RT-PCR of the TCR CDR3 used the HTBI primer set. TCRdb re-called the multiplex PCR reads through MiXCR, storing one row per CDR3 protein. The sample contains about 150,000 distinct CDR3 sequences, over 20% of which appear only once. Sequences were obtained from blood. The sequence derives from a woman in her fifties or sixties with Graves' hyperthyroidism that later progressed to Graves' ophthalmopathy. The V call is TRBV2, the J call TRBJ2-7, with TRBD2 matching over 8 bases. The CDR3 nucleotides are TGTGCCAGCAGGACGGGGACTAGCTCCTACGAGCAGTACCTC. It translates to CASRTGTSSYEQYL.